This paragraph reports one TCR beta chain. The sample comes from a study of T cell responses to AZD1222 COVID-19 vaccine. This CDR3 is 17 amino acids long. Trimming pared 4 bases from V and 1 base from J, leaving 20 bases between. Germline-derived CDR1 and CDR2 are MNHNS and SASEGT. Clones were read by immunoSEQ multiplex PCR, and TCRdb kept only the in-frame ones, dropping some. The sample has 120,000 or so clones, less than 95% seen once. The chain has TRBV6-1 and TRBJ2-7; D is undetermined. This TCR derives from an adult in good health. The sequencing used peripheral blood, collected on day 0 of AZD1222 vaccination. The CDR3 sequence is CASSVWARRLGSYEQYF. CDR3 sequence (DNA): TGTGCCAGCAGTGTGTGGGCCCGCAGATTGGGGTCCTACGAGCAGTACTTC.